A selection of T cell receptor beta chains follows, all from one sample in a study of blood T cell repertoires in COVID-19. The protocol was immunoSEQ multiplex PCR, while the TCRdb copy is restricted to in-frame clones and leaves out a portion. Altogether 130,000 to 150,000 clones are present, less than 90% being singletons, with the ten largest covering around two fifths. The specimen sequenced was peripheral blood. These receptors were taken from a human donor in a cohort sampled during active COVID-19. Both conserved end residues are part of each CDR3. A D gene is named only where the DNA matches it firmly. Only some rows state a clone size, as once, few, many or a class for expanded clones.

v_call	j_call	cdr3_length	clone_size	d_call	cdr3_nt	cdr3_aa
TRBV5-1	TRBJ2-5	15	NA	NA	TGCGCCAGCAGCTTCGCCGACAGGAACCAAGAGACCCAGTACTTC	CASSFADRNQETQYF
TRBV9	TRBJ1-5	14	NA	TRBD1	TGTGCCAGCAGCCGCGACAGGGGGCTTCAGCCCCAGCATTTT	CASSRDRGLQPQHF
TRBV3-1/TRBV3-2	TRBJ2-7	17	once	NA	TGTGCCAGCAGCCAAGATGTAGGTTTCTGGAGCTCCTACGAGCAGTACTTC	CASSQDVGFWSSYEQYF
TRBV10-2	TRBJ2-1	18	NA	TRBD2	TGCGCCAGCAGTGCGGGGGGTTATTGGGGGAGCTCCTACAATGAGCAGTTCTTC	CASSAGGYWGSSYNEQFF
TRBV7-2	TRBJ2-3	15	NA	TRBD1	TGTGCCAGCAGCATCCCGGGACAGGGTGTCTATACGCAGTATTTT	CASSIPGQGVYTQYF
TRBV7-6	TRBJ2-7	15	NA	NA	TGTGCCAGCAGCTTAGGAAGGGCAGGGCCCTACGAGCAGTACTTC	CASSLGRAGPYEQYF
TRBV3-1/TRBV3-2	TRBJ1-6	15	NA	NA	TGTGCCAGCAGCCAAGAGCAGGGAATAACTTCACCCCTCCACTTT	CASSQEQGITSPLHF
TRBV9	TRBJ2-3	14	NA	NA	TGTGCCAGCAGCAATAGCGGATTCACAGATACGCAGTATTTT	CASSNSGFTDTQYF
TRBV4-3	TRBJ1-6	14	NA	NA	TGCGCCAGCAGCCATGACAGACATAATTCACCCCTCCACTTT	CASSHDRHNSPLHF
TRBV18	TRBJ1-2	15	NA	NA	TGTGCCAGCTCACTCCTGTCAGGGAATAACTATGGCTACACCTTC	CASSLLSGNNYGYTF
TRBV5-8	TRBJ1-5	13	NA	NA	TGTGCCAGCAGCTCCGGGAGCAATCAGCCCCAGCATTTT	CASSSGSNQPQHF